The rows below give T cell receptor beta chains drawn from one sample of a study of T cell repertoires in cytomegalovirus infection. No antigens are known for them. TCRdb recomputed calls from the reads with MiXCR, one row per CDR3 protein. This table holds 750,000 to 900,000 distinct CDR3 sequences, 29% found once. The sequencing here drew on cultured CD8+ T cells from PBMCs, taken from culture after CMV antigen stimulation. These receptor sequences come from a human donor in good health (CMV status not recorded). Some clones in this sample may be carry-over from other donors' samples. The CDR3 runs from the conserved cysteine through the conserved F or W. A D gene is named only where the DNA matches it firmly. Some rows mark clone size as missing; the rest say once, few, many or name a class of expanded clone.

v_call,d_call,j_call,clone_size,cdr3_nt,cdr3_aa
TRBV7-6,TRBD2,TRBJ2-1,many,TGTGCCAGCAGCTTAAAGACTAGCGGATCCTACAATGAGCAGTTCTTC,CASSLKTSGSYNEQFF
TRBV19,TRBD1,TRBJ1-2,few,TGTGCCAGTAGTGCTGGGACAGGAGAGGAAGGGGCTAACTATGGCTACACCTTC,CASSAGTGEEGANYGYTF
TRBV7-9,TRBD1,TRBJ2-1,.,TGTGCCAGCAGCTACCAACCCCGGGACAGGGCGAGCTCCTACAATGAGCAGTTCTTC,CASSYQPRDRASSYNEQFF
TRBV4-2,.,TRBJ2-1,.,TGTGCCAGCAGCCAAGATGGTTCGGATTACAATGAGCAGTTCTTC,CASSQDGSDYNEQFF
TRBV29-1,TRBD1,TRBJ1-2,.,TGCAGCTGCATGGACAGGGGTTATGGCTACACCTTC,CSCMDRGYGYTF
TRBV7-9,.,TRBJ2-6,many,TGTGCCAGCAGCTTAGATGGGGGATCTGGGGCCAACGTCCTGACTTTC,CASSLDGGSGANVLTF
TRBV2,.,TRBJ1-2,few,TGTGCCTGGGAACTCGGCTACACCTTC,CAWELGYTF
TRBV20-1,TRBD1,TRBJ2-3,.,TGCAGTGCTAGAGATTGGGACAGACCAGATACGCAGTATTTT,CSARDWDRPDTQYF
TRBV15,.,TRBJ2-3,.,TGTGCCACCAGCAGAGATGGTGACGGGGGGCGGGCAGATACGCAGTATTTT,CATSRDGDGGRADTQYF
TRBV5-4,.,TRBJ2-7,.,TGTGCCAGCAGCTTAGGCTCCGGGACCCCCTACGAGCAGTACTTC,CASSLGSGTPYEQYF